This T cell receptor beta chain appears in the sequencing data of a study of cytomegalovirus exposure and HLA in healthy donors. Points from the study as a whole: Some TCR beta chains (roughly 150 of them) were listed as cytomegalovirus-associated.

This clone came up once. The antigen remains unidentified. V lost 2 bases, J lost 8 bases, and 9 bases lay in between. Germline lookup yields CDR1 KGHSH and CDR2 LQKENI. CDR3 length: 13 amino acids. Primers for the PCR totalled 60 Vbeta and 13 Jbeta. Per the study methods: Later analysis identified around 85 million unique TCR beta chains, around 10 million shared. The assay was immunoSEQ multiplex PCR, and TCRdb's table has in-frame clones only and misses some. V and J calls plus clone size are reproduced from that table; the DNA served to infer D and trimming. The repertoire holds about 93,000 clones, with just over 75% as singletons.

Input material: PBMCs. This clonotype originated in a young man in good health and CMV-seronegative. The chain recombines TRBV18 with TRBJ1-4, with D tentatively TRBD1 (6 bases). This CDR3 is CASSPGTSEKLFF. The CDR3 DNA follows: TGTGCCAGCTCACCAGGGACATCAGAAAAACTGTTTTTT.